This T cell receptor (beta chain) is drawn from a study of siplizumab effects on memory and regulatory T cells. The CDR3 length is 14 residues. After removal of 6 bases from V and 9 bases from J, the junction contained 4 bases not matched to a gene. Germline-derived CDR1 and CDR2 are MNHEY and SMNVEV (reference sequence). Concerning this clone: Its antigen is unknown.

Whole-study findings and limits: For mappable alloreactive CD4+ clones, the mean Treg-derived fraction was 68.8% with siplizumab and roughly 26% in controls. No naive or memory phenotype could be assigned to roughly 80-97% of proliferating clones. Siplizumab significantly reduced alloreactive sequences traceable to unstimulated CD4+ memory cells.

The data were produced by immunoSEQ multiplex PCR, yet TCRdb's version contains in-frame clones alone and is incomplete. Of tens of thousands of clones listed, roughly 96% are singletons. The chain carries TRBV27 and TRBJ1-6, with TRBD1 identical over 11 bases. The sequencing sample was made of naive CD4+ T cells sorted from blood. This TCR came from a human donor in good health. CDR3 amino acids: CASRGQGEGSPLHF. DNA of the CDR3: TGTGCCAGCAGGGGACAGGGGGAGGGTTCACCCCTCCACTTT.